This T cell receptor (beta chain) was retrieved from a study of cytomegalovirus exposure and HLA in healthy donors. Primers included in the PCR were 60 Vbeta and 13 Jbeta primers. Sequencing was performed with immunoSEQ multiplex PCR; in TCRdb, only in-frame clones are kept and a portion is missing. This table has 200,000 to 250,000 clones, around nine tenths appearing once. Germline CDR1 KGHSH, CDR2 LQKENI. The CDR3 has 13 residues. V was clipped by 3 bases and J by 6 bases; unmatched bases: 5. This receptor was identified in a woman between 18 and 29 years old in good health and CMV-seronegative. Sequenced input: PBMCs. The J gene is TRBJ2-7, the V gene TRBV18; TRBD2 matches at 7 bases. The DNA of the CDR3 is TGTGCCAGCTCACCGGAGGGAGGGAGCGAGCAGTACTTC. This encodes CASSPEGGSEQYF.